The sequence of this TCR beta chain was determined in a study of blood T cell repertoires in COVID-19. Study-wide background: Whether acute or convalescent, the COVID-19 samples came from the United States, Italy and Spain.

Per the germline V gene, CDR1 is SGHAT and CDR2 is FQNNGV. Trimming at V came to 1 base and at J to 4 bases, leaving 1 base not matched to a gene. The CDR3 consists of 14 residues. As processed by the authors: Reference gene primer amplification in the assay estimated nucleated cell counts. Produced via immunoSEQ multiplex PCR; TCRdb's table is partial and in-frame only. The DNA was the basis for D and trimming; V, J and clone size are from that table. The sample holds 200,000 to 250,000 clones; 70% to 90% are singletons and the top ten take about 1%. In regard to this clone: Other DNA sequences in this specimen translate into the identical CDR3.

The chain uses TRBV11-2 and TRBJ2-7; TRBD1 aligns across 10 bases. This TCR came from a man in his forties with acute or convalescent COVID-19. The sample was peripheral blood. DNA of the CDR3: TGTGCCAGCAGCTTAGGGACAGGGGGTTACGAGCAGTACTTC. Its translation: CASSLGTGGYEQYF.